The entry that follows covers one TCR beta chain sequence. Its antigen remains unknown. This specimen comes from a study of Ad26.COV2.S vaccination and SARS-CoV-2 variants. Background on the study: Intramuscular Ad26.COV2.S doses were given once or twice, 56 days apart. Findings and caveats of the study: Non-spike TCR breadth was similar in vaccine and placebo recipients.

The treatment is: around 19 received Ad26.COV2.S at low or high dose, single or two shots; 5 received placebo; per-sample allocation not given. Each sample was drawn 63 days after the first injection (of vaccine or placebo). It was an adult aged 18-55 years in Boston who was the donor. This vaccine is an Ad26 vector that expresses the Wuhan-strain SARS-CoV-2 spike. The CDR3 sequence is 15 residues long. Germline loops: CDR1 SGHTA, CDR2 FQGTGA. V was cut by 5 bases and J by 4 bases, with 17 bases left in between. Data came from immunoSEQ multiplex PCR; TCRdb stores just in-frame clones and leaves some out. The sample holds some 320,000 clones, over 80% seen once.

The chain is built from TRBV7-3 and TRBJ1-1; D is unresolved. This receptor was obtained from a person aged 18-65 years who received the Ad26.COV2.S COVID-19 vaccine or a placebo. The sample in question was peripheral blood, obtained in a trial of Ad26.COV2.S vaccine versus placebo. CDR3 region: CASSPRLRARTEAFF. CDR3 sequence (DNA): TGTGCCAGCAGCCCGCGTTTGAGGGCGCGCACTGAAGCTTTCTTT.